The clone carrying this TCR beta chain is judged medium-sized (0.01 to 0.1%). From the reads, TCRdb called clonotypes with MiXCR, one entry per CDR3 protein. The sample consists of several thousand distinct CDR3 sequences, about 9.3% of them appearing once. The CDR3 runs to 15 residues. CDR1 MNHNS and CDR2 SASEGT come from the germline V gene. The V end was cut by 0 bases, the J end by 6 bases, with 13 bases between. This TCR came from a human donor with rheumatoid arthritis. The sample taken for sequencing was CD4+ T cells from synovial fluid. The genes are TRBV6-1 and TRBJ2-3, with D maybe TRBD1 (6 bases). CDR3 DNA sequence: TGTGCCAGCAGTGAAGCGTGGGGGCAGGGGGATACGCAGTATTTT. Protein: CASSEAWGQGDTQYF.